This TCR beta chain was observed in a study of blood T cells in healthy people across ages. Concerning this clonotype itself: Antigen specificity is unknown.

Germline V gives CDR1 MNHEY, CDR2 SMNVEV (reference sequence). This CDR3 region has 15 residues. The V gene lost 2 bases and the J gene lost 3 bases, with 11 bases spanning the gap. A second PCR, run for about 6 to 12 cycles, used a sample-barcoded 5' primer plus a J-beta primer mix. TCRdb fed the 5' RACE reads into MiXCR, producing one record per CDR3 protein. The sample holds nearly 800,000 distinct CDR3 sequences, 20% to 25% seen once. Study outcomes and limitations: Leaving the PBMCs unsorted stopped any conclusive comparison of naive versus antigen-experienced cells.

This sample was shared with a second study, whose subject was T cells of mothers and their children. Per that paper: RNA extracted was entirely used for cDNA synthesis, 1.5 ug per 15 ul. Related mother and child pairs showed slightly greater overlap (not significant) than unrelated pairs did.

This rearrangement joins TRBV27 to TRBJ1-5; no firm D call. The receptor was derived from a boy aged 10-17 years in good health. Sequences were obtained from blood. Here the CDR3 DNA reads TGTGCCAGCAGTTTAGGGCACGGGAACAATCAGCCCCAGCATTTT. This gives the protein CASSLGHGNNQPQHF.